The rows below give T cell receptor beta chains drawn from one sample of a study of blood T cell repertoires in COVID-19. Sequencing was performed with immunoSEQ multiplex PCR; in TCRdb, only in-frame clones are kept and a portion is missing. The sample carries 150,000 to 200,000 clones, around 79% recorded once. Sequencing was done on a sample of PBMCs or T cells enriched from blood (not recorded which). These receptors were taken from a man aged 45-65 years who had recovered from COVID-19. CDR3s include the opening cysteine and the closing phenylalanine or tryptophan. The D gene is left open where the match is weak. Some rows mark clone size as missing; the rest say once, few, many or name a class of expanded clone.

J gene	CDR3 length	V gene	D gene	clone size	CDR3 protein	CDR3 DNA
TRBJ2-2	16	TRBV18	TRBD2	.	CASSSGLAEITGELFF	TGTGCCAGCTCATCGGGACTAGCGGAGATCACCGGGGAGCTGTTTTTT
TRBJ1-1	14	TRBV7-2	.	.	CASSLLGKDTEAFF	TGTGCCAGCAGCCTCCTAGGCAAGGACACTGAAGCTTTCTTT
TRBJ2-7	13	TRBV7-2	.	.	CASSLGYSYEQYF	TGTGCCAGCAGCTTAGGTTACTCCTACGAGCAGTACTTC
TRBJ2-1	15	TRBV6-5	.	.	CASSYSQDSYNEQFF	TGTGCCAGCAGTTACTCACAGGATTCCTACAATGAGCAGTTCTTC
TRBJ1-4	13	TRBV24-1	TRBD1	.	CATSGTGDEKLFF	TGTGCCACCAGTGGAACAGGGGATGAAAAACTGTTTTTT
TRBJ1-2	16	TRBV7-2	TRBD1	many	CASSPIGQGSLYGYTF	TGTGCCAGCAGCCCGATAGGACAGGGCTCCCTTTATGGCTACACCTTC
TRBJ2-7	14	TRBV19	TRBD1	.	CASSIGQVSYEQYF	TGTGCCAGTAGTATTGGACAGGTCTCCTACGAGCAGTACTTC
TRBJ1-1	15	TRBV5-5	.	.	CASSSLTGMNTEAFF	TGTGCCAGCAGCTCCCTGACAGGTATGAACACTGAAGCTTTCTTT
TRBJ1-2	15	TRBV28	TRBD1	.	CASSTQGVPNYGYTF	TGTGCCAGCAGTACACAGGGGGTCCCTAACTATGGCTACACCTTC
TRBJ2-5	14	TRBV3-1/TRBV3-2	TRBD1	.	CASSRQGAGETQYF	TGTGCCAGCAGCCGACAGGGGGCCGGAGAGACCCAGTACTTC
TRBJ2-7	13	TRBV28	.	.	CASSPSSSNEQYF	TGTGCCAGCAGTCCCAGTAGCAGTAACGAGCAGTACTTC
TRBJ1-2	14	TRBV13	TRBD1	.	CASSFRDRVSGYTF	TGTGCCAGCAGCTTCCGGGACAGGGTAAGTGGCTACACCTTC
TRBJ2-5	16	TRBV4-1	TRBD2	.	CASSQVGGGEVETQYF	TGCGCCAGCAGCCAAGTCGGCGGGGGGGAGGTAGAGACCCAGTACTTC
TRBJ1-1	12	TRBV12-3/TRBV12-4	.	.	CASGQLNTEAFF	TGTGCCAGCGGACAGCTGAACACTGAAGCTTTCTTT
TRBJ2-3	15	TRBV11-2	.	.	CASSAWTDQGDTQYF	TGTGCCAGCAGCGCTTGGACCGACCAGGGGGATACGCAGTATTTT
TRBJ1-6	14	TRBV7-2	.	.	CASSLYPGNSPLHF	TGTGCCAGCAGCTTATATCCAGGAAATTCACCCCTCCACTTT
TRBJ2-7	14	TRBV7-7	.	.	CASSLNRHSYEQYF	TGTGCCAGCAGCTTAAATCGACACTCCTACGAGCAGTACTTC
TRBJ2-7	14	TRBV7-9	TRBD1	.	CASSLTGVGYEQYF	TGTGCCAGCAGCCTAACAGGGGTGGGCTACGAGCAGTACTTC
TRBJ2-3	16	TRBV5-8	TRBD2	once	CASSPGTSGRAGGQYF	TGTGCCAGCAGCCCCGGGACTAGCGGGAGGGCCGGGGGGCAGTATTTT
TRBJ2-2	15	TRBV29-1	TRBD1	.	CSVVMGTANTGELFF	TGCAGCGTTGTAATGGGGACAGCGAACACCGGGGAGCTGTTTTTT
TRBJ2-3	14	TRBV11-2	TRBD2	few	CASSGGVSPDTQYF	TGTGCCAGCAGCGGGGGGGTGTCGCCGGATACGCAGTATTTT
TRBJ2-1	15	TRBV2	.	.	CASRREAGRDNEQFF	TGTGCCAGCAGGAGGGAGGCAGGGAGAGACAATGAGCAGTTCTTC
TRBJ1-1	14	TRBV7-8	.	.	CASSTRTGNAEAFF	TGTGCCAGCAGCACACGAACCGGGAACGCTGAAGCTTTCTTT